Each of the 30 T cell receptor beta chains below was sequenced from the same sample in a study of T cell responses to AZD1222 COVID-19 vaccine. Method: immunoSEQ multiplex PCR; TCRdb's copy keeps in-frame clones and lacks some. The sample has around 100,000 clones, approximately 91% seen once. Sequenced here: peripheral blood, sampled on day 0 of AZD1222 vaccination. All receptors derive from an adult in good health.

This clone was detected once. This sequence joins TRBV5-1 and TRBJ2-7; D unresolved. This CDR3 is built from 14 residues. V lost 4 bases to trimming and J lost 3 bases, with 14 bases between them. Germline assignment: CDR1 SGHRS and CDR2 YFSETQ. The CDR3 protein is CASSPIVLGYEQYF. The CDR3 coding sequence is TGCGCCAGCAGCCCTATTGTACTGGGCTACGAGCAGTACTTC.

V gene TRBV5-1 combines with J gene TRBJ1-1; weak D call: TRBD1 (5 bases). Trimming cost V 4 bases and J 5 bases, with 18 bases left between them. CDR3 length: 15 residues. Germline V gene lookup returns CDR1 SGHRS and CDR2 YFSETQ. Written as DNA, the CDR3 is TGCGCCAGCAGCCCTGGGGGGACCCTGGGGACTGAAGCTTTCTTT. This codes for CASSPGGTLGTEAFF.

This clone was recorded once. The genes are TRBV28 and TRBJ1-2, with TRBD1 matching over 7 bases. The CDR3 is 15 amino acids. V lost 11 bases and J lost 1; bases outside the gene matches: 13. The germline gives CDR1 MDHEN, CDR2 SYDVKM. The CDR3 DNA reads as TGTGCCGGCTACGGGACAGCGAAGTTTAACTATGGCTACACCTTC. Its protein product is CAGYGTAKFNYGYTF.

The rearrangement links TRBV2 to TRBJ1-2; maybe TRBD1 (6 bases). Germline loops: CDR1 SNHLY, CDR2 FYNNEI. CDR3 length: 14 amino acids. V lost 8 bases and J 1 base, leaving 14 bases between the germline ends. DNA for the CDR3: TGTGCCAGCCGGCCAGGGGCGCTTAACTATGGCTACACCTTC. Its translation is CASRPGALNYGYTF.

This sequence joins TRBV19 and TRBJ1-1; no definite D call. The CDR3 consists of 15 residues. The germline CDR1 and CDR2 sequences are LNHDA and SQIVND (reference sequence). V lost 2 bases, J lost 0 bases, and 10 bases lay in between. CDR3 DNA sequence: TGTGCCAGTAGTATATCGTCAGCAATGAACACTGAAGCTTTCTTT. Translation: CASSISSAMNTEAFF.

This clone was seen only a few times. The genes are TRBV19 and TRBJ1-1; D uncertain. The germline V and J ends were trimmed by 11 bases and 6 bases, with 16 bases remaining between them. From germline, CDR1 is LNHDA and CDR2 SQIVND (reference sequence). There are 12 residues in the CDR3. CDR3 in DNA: TGTGCCCCTGGGAGGGAGGAGTCTGAAGCTTTCTTT. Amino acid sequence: CAPGREESEAFF.

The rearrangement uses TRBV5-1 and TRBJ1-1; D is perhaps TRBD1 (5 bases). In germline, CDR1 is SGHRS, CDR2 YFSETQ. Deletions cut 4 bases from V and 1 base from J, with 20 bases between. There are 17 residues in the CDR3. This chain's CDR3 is CASSPHAVGRANTEAFF. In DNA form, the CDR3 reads TGCGCCAGCAGCCCGCATGCGGTGGGCAGGGCGAACACTGAAGCTTTCTTT.

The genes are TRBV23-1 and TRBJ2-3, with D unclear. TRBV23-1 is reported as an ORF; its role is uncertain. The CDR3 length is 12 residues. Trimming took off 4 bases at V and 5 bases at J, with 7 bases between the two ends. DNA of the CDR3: TGCGCCAGCAGTCCCGTGGGAGATACGCAGTATTTT. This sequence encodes CASSPVGDTQYF.

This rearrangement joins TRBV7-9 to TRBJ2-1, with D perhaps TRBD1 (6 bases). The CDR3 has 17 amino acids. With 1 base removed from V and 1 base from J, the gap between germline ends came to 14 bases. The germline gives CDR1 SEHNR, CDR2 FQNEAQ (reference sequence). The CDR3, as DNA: TGTGCCAGCAGCTTAGTGGGACAAAGTCTATCCTACAATGAGCAGTTCTTC. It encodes CASSLVGQSLSYNEQFF.

CDR3 region: CASSLALAGELGRDTQYF. CDR3 coding DNA: TGCGCCAGCAGCTTGGCCCTAGCGGGAGAGCTGGGACGAGATACGCAGTATTTT. The J gene is TRBJ2-3, the V gene TRBV5-1; 10 nucleotides agree with TRBD2. V lost 0 bases to trimming and J lost 5 bases; unmatched junction nucleotides: 12. Germline values: CDR1 SGHRS, CDR2 YFSETQ. This CDR3 has 18 amino acids.

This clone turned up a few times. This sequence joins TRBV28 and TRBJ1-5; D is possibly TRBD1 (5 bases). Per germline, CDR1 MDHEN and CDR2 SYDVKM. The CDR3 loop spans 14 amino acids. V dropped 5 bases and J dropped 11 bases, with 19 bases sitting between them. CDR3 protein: CASSRDYTSRAQHF. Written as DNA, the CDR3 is TGTGCCAGCAGTAGGGACTATACCTCACGGGCCCAGCATTTT.

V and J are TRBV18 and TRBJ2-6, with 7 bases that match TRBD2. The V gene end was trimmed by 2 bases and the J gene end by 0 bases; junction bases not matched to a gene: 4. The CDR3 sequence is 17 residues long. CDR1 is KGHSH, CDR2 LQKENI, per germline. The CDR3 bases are TGTGCCAGCTCACCAAGGTCGGGGGGCTCTGGGGCCAACGTCCTGACTTTC. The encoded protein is CASSPRSGGSGANVLTF.

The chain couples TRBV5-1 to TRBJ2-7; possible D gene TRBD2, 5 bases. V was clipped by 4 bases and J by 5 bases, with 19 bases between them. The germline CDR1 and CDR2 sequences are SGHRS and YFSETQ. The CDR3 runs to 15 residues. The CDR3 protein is CASSPDGVLGDEQYF. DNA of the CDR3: TGCGCCAGCAGCCCGGACGGAGTTCTGGGAGACGAGCAGTACTTC.

CDR3 sequence (DNA): TGTGCCAGCAGCTACTCGGGCCTTACAGATACGCAGTATTTT. Residues: CASSYSGLTDTQYF. The chain recombines TRBV7-3 with TRBJ2-3; no reliable D call. The CDR3 has 14 residues. Germline V gene data show CDR1 as SGHTA and CDR2 as FQGTGA. V was pared by 4 bases and J by 3 bases, with 11 bases between.

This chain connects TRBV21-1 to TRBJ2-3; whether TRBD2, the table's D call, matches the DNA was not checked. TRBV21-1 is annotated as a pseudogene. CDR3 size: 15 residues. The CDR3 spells CASSKPGGDLDTQYF. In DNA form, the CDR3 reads TGTGCCAGCAGCAAACCTGGAGGGGATTTAGATACGCAGTATTTT.

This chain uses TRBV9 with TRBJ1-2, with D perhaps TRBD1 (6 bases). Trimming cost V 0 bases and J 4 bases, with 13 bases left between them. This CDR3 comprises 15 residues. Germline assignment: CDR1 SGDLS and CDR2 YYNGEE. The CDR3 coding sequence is TGTGCCAGCAGCGTAGGGAACAGGGTCGGCTATGGCTACACCTTC. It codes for CASSVGNRVGYGYTF.

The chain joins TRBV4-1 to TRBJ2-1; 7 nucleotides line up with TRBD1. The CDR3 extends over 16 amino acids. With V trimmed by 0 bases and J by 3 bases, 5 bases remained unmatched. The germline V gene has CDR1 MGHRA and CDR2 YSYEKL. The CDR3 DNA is TGCGCCAGCAGCCAAGATGTTAGGGGGCTCTACAATGAGCAGTTCTTC. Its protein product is CASSQDVRGLYNEQFF.

CDR3 protein: CASRYREKLFF. For the CDR3, the DNA is TGTGCCAGCAGATACAGGGAAAAACTGTTTTTT. The V and J genes are TRBV28 and TRBJ1-4; possible D gene TRBD1, 5 bases. CDR1 and CDR2 (germline): MDHEN, SYDVKM. Trimming took 6 bases from V and 8 from J, leaving 7 bases between them. The CDR3 spans 11 residues.

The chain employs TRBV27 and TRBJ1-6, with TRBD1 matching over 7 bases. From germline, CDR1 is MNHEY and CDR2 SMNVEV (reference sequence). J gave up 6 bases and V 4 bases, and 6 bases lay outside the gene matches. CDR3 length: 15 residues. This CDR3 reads CASSSYRGGNSPLHF. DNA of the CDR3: TGTGCCAGCAGTTCATACAGGGGTGGTAATTCACCCCTCCACTTT.

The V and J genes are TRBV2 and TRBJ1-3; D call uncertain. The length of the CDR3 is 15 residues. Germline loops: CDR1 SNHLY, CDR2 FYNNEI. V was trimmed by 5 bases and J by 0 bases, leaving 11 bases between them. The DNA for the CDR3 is TGTGCCAGCAGTTCGCAGCACCCCTCTGGAAACACCATATATTTT. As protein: CASSSQHPSGNTIYF.

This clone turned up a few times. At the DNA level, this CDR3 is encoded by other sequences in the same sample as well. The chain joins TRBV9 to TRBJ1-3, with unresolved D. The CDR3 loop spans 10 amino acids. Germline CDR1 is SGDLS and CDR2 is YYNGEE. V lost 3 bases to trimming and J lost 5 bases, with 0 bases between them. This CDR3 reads CASSGNTIYF. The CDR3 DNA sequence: TGTGCCAGCAGCGGAAACACCATATATTTT.

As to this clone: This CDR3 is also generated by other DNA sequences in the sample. This chain's CDR3 is CASSLVGGSSYNEQFF. CDR3 DNA sequence: TGCGCCAGCAGCTTGGTTGGGGGGAGCTCCTACAATGAGCAGTTCTTC. The rearrangement uses TRBV5-1 and TRBJ2-1; D perhaps matches TRBD2 (6 bases). V lost 0 bases to trimming and J lost 0 bases, with 10 bases between them. This CDR3 contains 16 residues. Germline CDR1 SGHRS, CDR2 YFSETQ.

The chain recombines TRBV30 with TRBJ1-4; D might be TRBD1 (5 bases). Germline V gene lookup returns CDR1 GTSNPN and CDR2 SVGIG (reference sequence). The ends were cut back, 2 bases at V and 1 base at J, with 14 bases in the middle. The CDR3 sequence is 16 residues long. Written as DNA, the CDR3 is TGTGCCTGGAGTCCAAAAGGCAGGGTAACTAATGAAAAACTGTTTTTT. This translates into CAWSPKGRVTNEKLFF.

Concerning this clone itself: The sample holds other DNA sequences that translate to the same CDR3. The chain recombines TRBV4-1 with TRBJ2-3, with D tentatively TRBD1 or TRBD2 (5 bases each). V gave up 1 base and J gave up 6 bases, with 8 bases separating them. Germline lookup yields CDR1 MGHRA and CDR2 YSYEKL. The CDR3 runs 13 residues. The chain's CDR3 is CASSQVGEDTQYF. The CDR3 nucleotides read TGCGCCAGCAGCCAAGTAGGGGAGGATACGCAGTATTTT.

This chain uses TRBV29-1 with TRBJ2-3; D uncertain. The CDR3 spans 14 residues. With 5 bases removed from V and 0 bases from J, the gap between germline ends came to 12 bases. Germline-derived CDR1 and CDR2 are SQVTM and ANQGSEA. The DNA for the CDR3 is TGCAGCGTTTCCTCGGGCAGCAGCACAGATACGCAGTATTTT. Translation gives CSVSSGSSTDTQYF.

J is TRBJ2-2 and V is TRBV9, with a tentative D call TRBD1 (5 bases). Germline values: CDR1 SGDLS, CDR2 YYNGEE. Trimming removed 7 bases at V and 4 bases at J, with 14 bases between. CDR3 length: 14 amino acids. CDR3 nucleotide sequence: TGTGCCAGCGGGGTCTCAGGGATCACCGGGGAGCTGTTTTTT. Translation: CASGVSGITGELFF. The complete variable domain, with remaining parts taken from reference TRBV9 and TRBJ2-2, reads DSGVTQTPKHLITATGQRVTLRCSPRSGDLSVYWYQQSLDQGLQFLIQYYNGEERAKGNILERFSAQQFPDLHSELNLSSLELGDSALYFCASGVSGITGELFFGEGSRLTVL.

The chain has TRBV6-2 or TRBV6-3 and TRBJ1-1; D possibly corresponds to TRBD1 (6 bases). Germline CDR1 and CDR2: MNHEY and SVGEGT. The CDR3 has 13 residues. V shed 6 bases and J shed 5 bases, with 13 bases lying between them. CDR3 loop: CASSHRGGTEAFF. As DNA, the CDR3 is TGTGCCAGCAGCCATAGGGGGGGGACTGAAGCTTTCTTT.

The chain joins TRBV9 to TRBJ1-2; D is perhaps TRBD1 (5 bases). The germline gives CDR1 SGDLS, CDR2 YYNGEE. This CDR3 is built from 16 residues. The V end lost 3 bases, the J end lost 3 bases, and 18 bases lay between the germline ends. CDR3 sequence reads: CASSADAFQGDYGYTF. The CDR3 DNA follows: TGTGCCAGCAGCGCGGACGCATTCCAAGGGGACTATGGCTACACCTTC.

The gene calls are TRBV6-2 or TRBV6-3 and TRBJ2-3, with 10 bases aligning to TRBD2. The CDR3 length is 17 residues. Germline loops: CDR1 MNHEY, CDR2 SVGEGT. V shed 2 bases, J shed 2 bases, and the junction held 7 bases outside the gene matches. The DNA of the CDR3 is TGTGCCAGCAGTTACGGTCTAGCGGGAGTCACCACAGATACGCAGTATTTT. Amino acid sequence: CASSYGLAGVTTDTQYF.

The CDR3 DNA sequence: TGTGCCAGCAGCTTGGCCCCTTTCGGGCCCCAGCATTTT. Amino acid sequence: CASSLAPFGPQHF. This sequence joins TRBV5-4 and TRBJ1-5; D call uncertain. Germline V gene data show CDR1 as SGHNT and CDR2 as YYREEE (reference sequence). The CDR3 totals 13 residues. V lost 0 bases to trimming and J lost 9 bases, with 10 bases between them.